This T cell receptor beta chain was sequenced for a study of cytomegalovirus exposure and HLA in healthy donors. Whole-study context: There were 90 million to 130 million unique TCR beta sequences, drawn from roughly 200 million T cells, in an earlier analysis. Among the 400 or so donors who were genotyped, around 77% fell in the genetic ancestry cluster that is associated with self-reported Caucasian donors.

Researchers ran the PCR with 60 Vbeta and 13 Jbeta primers. The assay was immunoSEQ multiplex PCR, and TCRdb's table has in-frame clones only and misses some. In the table there are over 65,000 clones, roughly four fifths of which are singletons. With 4 bases clipped from V and 5 bases from J, the junction kept 7 bases outside the gene matches. Germline V gene lookup returns CDR1 SEHNR and CDR2 FQNEAQ (reference sequence). The CDR3 extends over 15 amino acids. Study conclusions and caveats: The classifier, whose performance was assessed in both the original and validation cohorts, reportedly diagnosed cytomegalovirus status with high specificity and sensitivity.

This clone was observed a single time. Its antigen remains unknown. This rearrangement joins TRBV7-9 to TRBJ2-1, with 8 positions matching TRBD2. Material: PBMCs. The clonotype originates from a young woman in good health and CMV-seropositive. The DNA for the CDR3 is TGTGCCAGCAGCTCGGGACTAGGTCACCACAATGAGCAGTTCTTC. This encodes CASSSGLGHHNEQFF. Full variable domain (missing parts from reference TRBV7-9 and TRBJ2-1): DTGVSQNPRHKITKRGQNVTFRCDPISEHNRLYWYRQTLGQGPEFLTYFQNEAQLEKSRLLSDRFSAERPKGSFSTLEIQRTEQGDSAMYLCASSSGLGHHNEQFFGPGTRLTVL.